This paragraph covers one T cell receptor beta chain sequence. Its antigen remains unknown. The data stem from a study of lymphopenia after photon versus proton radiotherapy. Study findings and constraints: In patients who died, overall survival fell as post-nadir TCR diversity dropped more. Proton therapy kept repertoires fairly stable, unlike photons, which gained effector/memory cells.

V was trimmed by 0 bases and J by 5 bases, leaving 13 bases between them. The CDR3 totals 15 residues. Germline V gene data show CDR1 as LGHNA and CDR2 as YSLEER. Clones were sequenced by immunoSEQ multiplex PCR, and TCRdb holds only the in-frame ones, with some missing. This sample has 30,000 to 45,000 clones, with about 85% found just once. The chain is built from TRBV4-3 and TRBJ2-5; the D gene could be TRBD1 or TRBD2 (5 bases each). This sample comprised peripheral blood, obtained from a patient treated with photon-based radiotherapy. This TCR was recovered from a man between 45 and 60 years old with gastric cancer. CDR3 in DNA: TGCGCCAGCAGCCAAGATTGGGGCAGGGACGAGACCCAGTACTTC. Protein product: CASSQDWGRDETQYF.